Listed below are T cell receptor beta chains from one sample, sequenced in a study of PD-L1 blockade in urothelial cancer. The method was immunoSEQ multiplex PCR; TCRdb's version includes in-frame clones alone and lacks a portion of them. The table includes 45,000 to 55,000 clones, approximately 84% detected once. Source: PBMCs, taken around atezolizumab (anti-PD-L1) treatment. The receptors were gathered from a man between 60 and 70 years old with urothelial cancer. Both conserved end residues are part of each CDR3. The D gene is left open where the match is weak. Expanded clones are given a class, and other clones once, few, many or no size at all.

TGTGCCAGCAGCTTACAGGGGAGGGAGGACACCTTC	CASSLQGREDTF	TRBJ1-2	.	TRBV11-2	.
TGTGCCAGCTCCGGGACTTCACATTCACCCCTCCACTTT	CASSGTSHSPLHF	TRBJ1-6	.	TRBV5-6	.
TGTGCCTGGAGCGTGACAGGGATGCAGCCCCAGCATTTT	CAWSVTGMQPQHF	TRBJ1-5	.	TRBV30	TRBD1
TGCACCAGCAGCGGGAGGGTTCAGGGCAATCAGCCCCAGCATTTT	CTSSGRVQGNQPQHF	TRBJ1-5	.	TRBV1	.
TGTGCCAGCAGCCAGACACCTTATAGCAATCAGCCCCAGCATTTT	CASSQTPYSNQPQHF	TRBJ1-5	.	TRBV9	.
TGTGCCAGCAGCTTGCGGGTTGAGCAGTTCTTC	CASSLRVEQFF	TRBJ2-1	.	TRBV7-2	.
TGCGCCAGCAGCCCAAGTTGGACAGGAGGAGAGACCCAGTACTTC	CASSPSWTGGETQYF	TRBJ2-5	.	TRBV5-1	TRBD1
TGCGCCAGCAAAAAAAACGGCCTGGGGCCGATCTCTTCGGGGGGTAACTATGGCTACACCTTC	CASKKNGLGPISSGGNYGYTF	TRBJ1-2	.	TRBV4-1	.
TGTGCCATCACTAGCGGGGGGCCGGTATCTGAGCAGTTCTTC	CAITSGGPVSEQFF	TRBJ2-1	.	TRBV10-3	TRBD2
TGTGCCAGCAGCTTAGAGTCCGGGACTAGTTATTACGAGCAGTACTTC	CASSLESGTSYYEQYF	TRBJ2-7	.	TRBV7-2	TRBD2
TGTGCCAGCAGCCAAGAGAGGGCAGCGGGCGAGGGCCGGGGGACTGGAAACACCATATATTTT	CASSQERAAGEGRGTGNTIYF	TRBJ1-3	.	TRBV4-2	.
TGTGCCAGCAGCCTAGCGGGGGGGAACACCGGGGAGCTGTTTTTT	CASSLAGGNTGELFF	TRBJ2-2	.	TRBV11-2	TRBD2
TGTGCCAGCAGCGGACAGGCGAACACTGAAGCTTTCTTT	CASSGQANTEAFF	TRBJ1-1	.	TRBV6-4	TRBD1
TGTGCCAGCAGGAGGGGACAGCACAATCAGCCCCAGCATTTT	CASRRGQHNQPQHF	TRBJ1-5	once	TRBV6-5	TRBD1
TGCGCCAGCAGCTTGGTTGTAGGGGTGGGGCAAGGCACTGAAGCTTTCTTT	CASSLVVGVGQGTEAFF	TRBJ1-1	.	TRBV5-1	.
TGCGCCAGCAGCTCAACAGGGTCGAAAGAGACCCAGTACTTC	CASSSTGSKETQYF	TRBJ2-5	.	TRBV5-1	.
TGTGCCAGCAGTGAATACGGCCCTCCGGGCGAGCAGTACTTC	CASSEYGPPGEQYF	TRBJ2-7	few	TRBV6-1	.
TGTGCCATCAGTGAGCGGGGGGGAGGCCCGAAACAAGAGACCCAGTACTTC	CAISERGGGPKQETQYF	TRBJ2-5	.	TRBV10-3	TRBD2
TGTGCCAGTAGTATGCGGGGGCTCGGGCTCCAAGAGACCCAGTACTTC	CASSMRGLGLQETQYF	TRBJ2-5	.	TRBV19	.
TGCGCCAGCAGTGAGCCCAGGGAATTCGGAGAGACCCAGTACTTC	CASSEPREFGETQYF	TRBJ2-5	once	TRBV10-2	.
TGTGCCAGCAGTGCTTCGACAGTCGAAGAGACCCAGTACTTC	CASSASTVEETQYF	TRBJ2-5	.	TRBV2	.
TGTGCTAGTGGTTCAGTCATGGTGTCTAGCGGGGGTTACGAGCAGTACTTC	CASGSVMVSSGGYEQYF	TRBJ2-7	once	TRBV12-5	TRBD2
TGTGCCAGCAGCCAAGATATAGGCGGGGGGCTCGGTGAGCAGTTCTTC	CASSQDIGGGLGEQFF	TRBJ2-1	.	TRBV4-2	TRBD2
TGTGCCAGCAGTACACACAGGGAAGAGACCCAGTACTTC	CASSTHREETQYF	TRBJ2-5	.	TRBV27	.
TGCAGCGCTGGGGGAGGGTACCAAGAGACCCAGTACTTC	CSAGGGYQETQYF	TRBJ2-5	.	TRBV29-1	TRBD2
TGTGCCAGCAGCCCACCCCCGGGGAACACTGAAGCTTTCTTT	CASSPPPGNTEAFF	TRBJ1-1	.	TRBV5-4	.
TGTGCCAGCAGCTCCTCAGGACCGGGGGGGGCCAACGTCCTGACTTTC	CASSSSGPGGANVLTF	TRBJ2-6	.	TRBV7-3	.
TGTGCCAGCAGTGAGGAGTATAGCAATCAGCCCCAGCATTTT	CASSEEYSNQPQHF	TRBJ1-5	.	TRBV6-4	.
TGTGCCAGCAGCCTTCGGGAGGGGCCGGCCTACGAGCAGTACTTC	CASSLREGPAYEQYF	TRBJ2-7	.	TRBV6-5	TRBD2
TGTGCCAGCTCACCTACCGGGACAGGGAACTACGAGCAGTACTTC	CASSPTGTGNYEQYF	TRBJ2-7	.	TRBV18	TRBD1
TGTGCCAGCAGCGCTTTAGCGGGGGGGTTCGAGACCCAGTACTTC	CASSALAGGFETQYF	TRBJ2-5	.	TRBV9	TRBD2